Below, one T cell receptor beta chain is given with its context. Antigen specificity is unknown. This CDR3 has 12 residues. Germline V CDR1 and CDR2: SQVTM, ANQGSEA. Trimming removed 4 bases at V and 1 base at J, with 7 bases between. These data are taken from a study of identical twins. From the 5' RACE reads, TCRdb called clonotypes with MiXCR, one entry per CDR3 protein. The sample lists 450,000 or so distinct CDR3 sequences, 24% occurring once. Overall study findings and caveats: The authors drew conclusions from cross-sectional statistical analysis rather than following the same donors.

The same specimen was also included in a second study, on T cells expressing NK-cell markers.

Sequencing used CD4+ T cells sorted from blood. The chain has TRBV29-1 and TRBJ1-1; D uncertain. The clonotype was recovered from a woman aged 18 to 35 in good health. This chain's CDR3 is CSVVQANTEAFF. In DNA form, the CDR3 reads TGCAGCGTTGTGCAGGCGAACACTGAAGCTTTCTTT.